This TCR beta chain comes out of a study of PD-L1 blockade in urothelial cancer. Study at large: Bladder-origin urothelial cancer in males covered about 90% of the roughly 30 patients. Blood analysis was done at 3 weeks (second dose) and 6 weeks after treatment began.

In this sample, this clone turned up a few times. Spike-ins of synthetic TCR analog templates went into each PCR. Repertoires were generated with immunoSEQ multiplex PCR, while TCRdb's copy carries only in-frame clones and drops some. Among 100,000 to 150,000 clones listed, roughly 88% were seen once. Time point given: peripheral blood 6 weeks after treatment start. CDR1 is SGHNT and CDR2 is YYREEE in the germline V gene (reference sequence). CDR3 length: 17 residues. The V gene end was trimmed by 5 bases and the J gene end by 2 bases; junction bases not matched to a gene: 8. This TCR was recovered from a man in his fifties or sixties with urothelial cancer. The rearrangement uses TRBV5-4 and TRBJ2-7; 15 positions agree with TRBD2. The sample consisted of PBMCs, taken around atezolizumab (anti-PD-L1) treatment. CDR3 sequence (DNA): TGTGCCAGCAGTTCCGGGACTAGCGGGAGGCGTACCTACGAGCAGTACTTC. Its protein product is CASSSGTSGRRTYEQYF.